Shown below are 5 T cell receptor beta chains from a single sample sequenced in a study of graft-versus-host responses after intestinal transplantation. Their antigen targets remain unknown. The repertoire was sequenced with immunoSEQ multiplex PCR; TCRdb's copy has only in-frame clones and lacks some. The sample holds 96,000 or so clones, roughly 90% seen once. The sample was unstimulated CD4+ T cells sorted from spleen or lymph node cells, taken before intestinal transplant. The receptors here all came from a human donor who received an intestinal transplant.

This clone was detected once. In nucleotides, the CDR3 is TGTGCCAGCGGAAGGACAGGGGGGAACACTGAAGCTTTCTTT. It specifies CASGRTGGNTEAFF. The chain is built from TRBV7-9 and TRBJ1-1, with 10 positions matching TRBD1. Trimming removed 8 bases from V and 1 base from J; junction bases left unmatched: 4. Germline lookup yields CDR1 SEHNR and CDR2 FQNEAQ (reference sequence). The CDR3 consists of 14 residues.

This chain's CDR3 is CASSVRYYGYTF. The CDR3 DNA sequence: TGTGCCAGCAGTGTTCGGTACTATGGCTACACCTTC. V and J are TRBV2 and TRBJ1-2; D is uncertain. Trimming removed 4 bases at V and 3 bases at J, with 6 bases between. The germline CDR1 and CDR2 sequences are SNHLY and FYNNEI. The CDR3 consists of 12 residues.

This clone was observed a single time. The gene calls are TRBV6-5 and TRBJ2-1; D is perhaps TRBD2 (5 bases). Germline V gene sequence: CDR1 MNHEY, CDR2 SVGAGI. The CDR3 spans 15 residues. With 5 bases removed from V and 2 bases from J, the gap between germline ends came to 13 bases. The CDR3 bases are TGTGCCAGCAGTCGGACTCGGAGCGCCTACAATGAGCAGTTCTTC. This gives the protein CASSRTRSAYNEQFF.

The chain recombines TRBV4-1 with TRBJ2-1; 12 nucleotides align to TRBD2. With 2 bases clipped from V and 8 bases from J, the junction kept 10 bases outside the gene matches. CDR1 and CDR2 from the germline V gene are MGHRA and YSYEKL. The CDR3 totals 17 residues. This chain's CDR3 is CASSQNHLAGGPHEQFF. The DNA for the CDR3 is TGCGCCAGCAGCCAAAACCACCTAGCGGGAGGGCCCCATGAGCAGTTCTTC.

The chain combines TRBV11-1 with TRBJ1-5, with D uncertain. Germline V gives CDR1 SGHAT, CDR2 FQDESV (reference sequence). The CDR3 contains 13 residues. V lost 5 bases to trimming and J lost 9 bases, with 14 bases between them. The CDR3 reads CASSTASDGPQHF. CDR3 nucleotide sequence: TGTGCCAGCAGCACTGCCTCTGATGGGCCCCAGCATTTT. The variable domain in full, completed from reference TRBV11-1 and TRBJ1-5, reads EAEVAQSPRYKITEKSQAVAFWCDPISGHATLYWYRQILGQGPELLVQFQDESVVDDSQLPKDRFSAERLKGVDSTLKIQPAELGDSAMYLCASSTASDGPQHFGDGTRLSIL.